This T cell receptor (beta chain) is from a study of monozygotic twins with inflammatory bowel disease. Overall study findings and caveats: Healthy co-twins exceeded IBD patients in TCRbeta diversity as measured by inverse Simpson.

cDNA for each sample came from eight separate reactions. TCRdb re-called the 5' RACE reads, yielding one record per CDR3 amino acid sequence without DNA. The table lists roughly 320,000 distinct CDR3 sequences, with roughly 5.2% in the top ten. This CDR3 is 13 amino acids long. CDR1 and CDR2 from the germline V gene are LNHNV and YYDKDF (reference sequence). Worth noting for this clonotype: Its antigen is not known.

The receptor was isolated from a human donor with ulcerative colitis or Crohn's disease, or a healthy co-twin of an affected twin (not recorded which). The sequenced sample was blood. This chain links TRBV15 with TRBJ1-1; TCRdb lists TRBD1, though no DNA is available to test this call. The CDR3 sequence: CATSRGGGGEAFF. The full variable domain, completed using reference TRBV15 and TRBJ1-1, is DAMVIQNPRYQVTQFGKPVTLSCSQTLNHNVMYWYQQKSSQAPKLLFHYYDKDFNNEADTPDNFQSRRPNTSFCFLDIRSPGLGDTAMYLCATSRGGGGEAFFGQGTRLTVV.